This T cell receptor beta chain was documented in a study of early T cells in non-severe SARS-CoV-2 infection. V gave up 9 bases and J gave up 0 bases, with 15 bases separating them. CDR1 and CDR2 from the germline V gene are MDHEN and SYDVKM. The CDR3 sequence is 14 residues long. Individual cDNA molecules were tagged with unique molecular identifiers, the study reported. TCRdb reprocessed the 5' RACE reads via MiXCR and lists one record per CDR3 protein. Here the sample spans 95,000 to 110,000 distinct CDR3 sequences, roughly 11% being singletons. Material: whole blood. The V call is TRBV28, the J call TRBJ2-7, with D perhaps being TRBD1 or TRBD2 (5 bases each). The origin of this receptor is an adult who was a healthcare worker with PCR-confirmed SARS-CoV-2 infection or an uninfected control (not recorded which). This chain's CDR3 is CASRGLTRSYEQYF. The CDR3 region has the DNA TGTGCCAGTCGGGGCTTAACCCGCTCCTACGAGCAGTACTTC.